Listed below are T cell receptor beta chains from one sample, sequenced in a study of CD8 T cells in Susac syndrome. TCRdb itself ran the immunoSEQ multiplex PCR reads through MiXCR, one entry per CDR3 protein. The repertoire consists of about 180,000 distinct CDR3 sequences, with 80% to 95% occurring once and the leading ten covering 0.09% to 0.1%. The source material was CD4+ T cells from PBMCs. The source of these receptors is a human donor with multiple sclerosis. Both conserved end residues are part of each CDR3. Fields, in order: D gene, clone size, V gene, J gene, CDR3 DNA, CDR3 protein. D genes are given only for firm matches. The size field is filled for only some rows; it gives once, few, many or a size class.

d_call: TRBD2; clone_size: once; v_call: TRBV6-5; j_call: TRBJ2-2; cdr3_nt: TGTGCCAGCAGTTACGAGGGGAGGGCCGGGGAGCTGTTTTTT; cdr3_aa: CASSYEGRAGELFF
d_call: -; clone_size: -; v_call: TRBV7-9; j_call: TRBJ2-3; cdr3_nt: TGTGCCAGCAGCTTAGAGGGGAAGAGCACAGATACGCAGTATTTT; cdr3_aa: CASSLEGKSTDTQYF
d_call: TRBD1; clone_size: -; v_call: TRBV3-1; j_call: TRBJ2-5; cdr3_nt: TGTGCCAGCAGCCACCACCCGACAGGGGGCCAAGAGACCCAGTACTTC; cdr3_aa: CASSHHPTGGQETQYF
d_call: -; clone_size: few; v_call: TRBV5-1; j_call: TRBJ2-7; cdr3_nt: TGCGCCAGCAGCTTGGCGGGGGCGGCCTACGAGCAGTACTTC; cdr3_aa: CASSLAGAAYEQYF
d_call: TRBD2; clone_size: -; v_call: TRBV20-1; j_call: TRBJ2-5; cdr3_nt: TGCAGTGCTAGAGGCGGGGGGGCGGGGGAGACCCAGTACTTC; cdr3_aa: CSARGGGAGETQYF
d_call: -; clone_size: -; v_call: TRBV2; j_call: TRBJ1-1; cdr3_nt: TGTGCCAGCAGTGAAATACGGACAGAGGTTGAAGCTTTCTTT; cdr3_aa: CASSEIRTEVEAFF
d_call: TRBD1; clone_size: once; v_call: TRBV19; j_call: TRBJ1-4; cdr3_nt: TGTGCCACTACACAGGGGGCGCGAGAAAAACTGTTTTTT; cdr3_aa: CATTQGAREKLFF
d_call: TRBD2; clone_size: -; v_call: TRBV29-1; j_call: TRBJ2-1; cdr3_nt: TGCAGCGTTGTAACTAGCGGTCACAATGAGCAGTTCTTC; cdr3_aa: CSVVTSGHNEQFF
d_call: -; clone_size: -; v_call: TRBV20-1; j_call: TRBJ2-1; cdr3_nt: TGCAGTGCTAGAGATTTTTTAGCCAGGAGCCGATACAATGAGCAGTTCTTC; cdr3_aa: CSARDFLARSRYNEQFF
d_call: -; clone_size: -; v_call: TRBV12-3/TRBV12-4; j_call: TRBJ2-1; cdr3_nt: TGTGCCAGCAGTTCCTACAATGAGCAGTTCTTC; cdr3_aa: CASSSYNEQFF
d_call: -; clone_size: -; v_call: TRBV15; j_call: TRBJ1-5; cdr3_nt: TGTGCCACCAGCAGAGACAGGGATCAGCCCCAGCATTTT; cdr3_aa: CATSRDRDQPQHF